The rows below give T cell receptor beta chains drawn from one sample of a study of blood T cells in healthy people across ages. One entry per CDR3 protein, called by TCRdb with MiXCR from the 5' RACE reads. Of about 1.4 million distinct CDR3 sequences in the sample, approximately 59% were seen once. Sequenced material: blood. Receptor source: a young man in good health. The CDR3 runs from the conserved cysteine through the conserved F or W. The D gene is left open where the match is weak. Size is omitted from some rows. Given values are once, few, many or a class for expanded clones.

V gene: TRBV7-2; J gene: TRBJ2-7; clone size: -; D gene: -; CDR3 DNA: TGTGCCAGCAGCTTAAGCCTCCTAGCCGAGCAGTACTTC; CDR3 protein: CASSLSLLAEQYF
V gene: TRBV7-9; J gene: TRBJ2-1; clone size: -; D gene: TRBD1; CDR3 DNA: TGTGCCAGCAGCTCCCCATACAGGGGGCACTACAATGAGCAGTTCTTC; CDR3 protein: CASSSPYRGHYNEQFF
V gene: TRBV5-5; J gene: TRBJ2-1; clone size: -; D gene: TRBD2; CDR3 DNA: TGTGCCAGCACGGGACTAGCGGCTACCTCCTACAATGAGCAGTTCTTC; CDR3 protein: CASTGLAATSYNEQFF
V gene: TRBV5-6; J gene: TRBJ2-7; clone size: -; D gene: -; CDR3 DNA: TGTGCCAGCAGCCCGGAGACCATGACCGAGCAGTACTTC; CDR3 protein: CASSPETMTEQYF
V gene: TRBV7-9; J gene: TRBJ2-7; clone size: -; D gene: TRBD1; CDR3 DNA: TGTGCCAGCGGACTGGGACAGGGGGTTGTGGACGAGCAGTACTTC; CDR3 protein: CASGLGQGVVDEQYF
V gene: TRBV6-6; J gene: TRBJ2-3; clone size: few; D gene: -; CDR3 DNA: TGTGCCAGCAGTTACACGGGAAGTAGTACAGATACGCAGTATTTT; CDR3 protein: CASSYTGSSTDTQYF
V gene: TRBV5-1; J gene: TRBJ2-7; clone size: -; D gene: -; CDR3 DNA: TGCGCCAGCAGCTTGGCCCAAAGGGGGAGGATCTACGAGCAGTACTTC; CDR3 protein: CASSLAQRGRIYEQYF
V gene: TRBV2; J gene: TRBJ1-2; clone size: -; D gene: -; CDR3 DNA: TGTGCCAGCAGTGAGTCGACAGAACCTAACTATGGCTACACCTTC; CDR3 protein: CASSESTEPNYGYTF
V gene: TRBV7-9; J gene: TRBJ2-3; clone size: -; D gene: -; CDR3 DNA: TGTGCCAGCAGCTTAGCCACTTCGCAGGATACGCAGTATTTT; CDR3 protein: CASSLATSQDTQYF
V gene: TRBV7-2; J gene: TRBJ2-2; clone size: -; D gene: -; CDR3 DNA: TGTGCCAGCAGCTCACACAGGGCATCGGGCGGGGAGCTGTTTTTT; CDR3 protein: CASSSHRASGGELFF
V gene: TRBV2; J gene: TRBJ2-3; clone size: -; D gene: TRBD2; CDR3 DNA: TGTGCCAGCAGTGAGTCTCAGACTAGCGGGAGGGCAGATACGCAGTATTTT; CDR3 protein: CASSESQTSGRADTQYF
V gene: TRBV12-3/TRBV12-4; J gene: TRBJ2-1; clone size: -; D gene: -; CDR3 DNA: TGTGCCAGCAGTTTCGGGTCATTCAATGAGCAGTTCTTC; CDR3 protein: CASSFGSFNEQFF
V gene: TRBV12-3/TRBV12-4; J gene: TRBJ2-1; clone size: few; D gene: -; CDR3 DNA: TGTGCCAGCAGTGACCGGTTGCAGAATGAGCAGTTCTTC; CDR3 protein: CASSDRLQNEQFF
V gene: TRBV29-1; J gene: TRBJ2-7; clone size: -; D gene: TRBD2; CDR3 DNA: TGCAGCGTTGATAGGACTAGCGGGGGGGTATACAATGAGCAGTACTTC; CDR3 protein: CSVDRTSGGVYNEQYF
V gene: TRBV11-2; J gene: TRBJ2-7; clone size: -; D gene: -; CDR3 DNA: TGTGCCAGCAGCCCTCATCCCCCAGGGGACGAGCAGTACTTC; CDR3 protein: CASSPHPPGDEQYF
V gene: TRBV20-1; J gene: TRBJ2-7; clone size: -; D gene: TRBD2; CDR3 DNA: TGCAGTGCTAAGACTAGCGCGCTCATCTACGAGCAGTACTTC; CDR3 protein: CSAKTSALIYEQYF
V gene: TRBV20-1; J gene: TRBJ2-7; clone size: -; D gene: -; CDR3 DNA: TGCAGTGCCAAAGACAGGCGGGAGCAGTACTTC; CDR3 protein: CSAKDRREQYF
V gene: TRBV5-1; J gene: TRBJ1-2; clone size: -; D gene: TRBD1; CDR3 DNA: TGCGCCAGCAGCTTGGAGTTCGGGACAGGGCGGAATTATGGCTACACCTTC; CDR3 protein: CASSLEFGTGRNYGYTF
V gene: TRBV29-1; J gene: TRBJ1-3; clone size: -; D gene: -; CDR3 DNA: TGCAGCGTTGAAGCGGGGTATGGAAACACCATATATTTT; CDR3 protein: CSVEAGYGNTIYF
V gene: TRBV7-2; J gene: TRBJ1-2; clone size: -; D gene: -; CDR3 DNA: TGTGCCAGCAGCTCCAACAGGGCGCGCTACACCTTC; CDR3 protein: CASSSNRARYTF
V gene: TRBV12-3/TRBV12-4; J gene: TRBJ1-2; clone size: few; D gene: -; CDR3 DNA: TGTGCCAGCAGTTTAGCGCTCGACGGAATCTATGGCTACACCTTC; CDR3 protein: CASSLALDGIYGYTF
V gene: TRBV7-7; J gene: TRBJ2-7; clone size: -; D gene: -; CDR3 DNA: TGTGCTAGCACCTTAGCACGACGGAAATACGAGCAGTACTTC; CDR3 protein: CASTLARRKYEQYF
V gene: TRBV28; J gene: TRBJ2-7; clone size: -; D gene: -; CDR3 DNA: TGTGCCAGCAGGTTTGAGGGATTTAAATCTTACGAGCAGTACTTC; CDR3 protein: CASRFEGFKSYEQYF
V gene: TRBV20-1; J gene: TRBJ1-2; clone size: -; D gene: -; CDR3 DNA: TGCAGTGCTAGGAGGGCGGATGGCTACACCTTC; CDR3 protein: CSARRADGYTF
V gene: TRBV20-1; J gene: TRBJ2-5; clone size: few; D gene: TRBD2; CDR3 DNA: TGCAGTGCTAGATTATGGACTAGCGCAGAAGAGACCCAGTACTTC; CDR3 protein: CSARLWTSAEETQYF
V gene: TRBV19; J gene: TRBJ2-2; clone size: -; D gene: -; CDR3 DNA: TGTGCCAGTAGTATAGCCGGGGAGCTGTTTTTT; CDR3 protein: CASSIAGELFF
V gene: TRBV29-1; J gene: TRBJ2-1; clone size: -; D gene: TRBD2; CDR3 DNA: TGCAGCGTTGAAGATCTTGAGCGGGAAGAGACCCAGTTCTTC; CDR3 protein: CSVEDLEREETQFF
V gene: TRBV2; J gene: TRBJ1-2; clone size: -; D gene: -; CDR3 DNA: TGTGCCACCGAAAGCCGGGGAAACTATGGCTACACCTTC; CDR3 protein: CATESRGNYGYTF
V gene: TRBV7-2; J gene: TRBJ1-2; clone size: once; D gene: TRBD1; CDR3 DNA: TGTGCCAGCAGCCCCAGGGGACAGACCAACTATGGCTACACCTTC; CDR3 protein: CASSPRGQTNYGYTF
V gene: TRBV3-1; J gene: TRBJ2-1; clone size: -; D gene: TRBD2; CDR3 DNA: TGTGCCAGCAGCTCACTAGCGGGGGGGCCGGGTGAGCAGTTCTTC; CDR3 protein: CASSSLAGGPGEQFF
V gene: TRBV11-2; J gene: TRBJ2-7; clone size: -; D gene: -; CDR3 DNA: TGTGCCAGCAGATACGCAGGGAGCTACGAGCAGTACTTC; CDR3 protein: CASRYAGSYEQYF
V gene: TRBV20-1; J gene: TRBJ2-7; clone size: few; D gene: -; CDR3 DNA: TGCAGTGCCACAAAGGGCTACGAGCAGTACTTC; CDR3 protein: CSATKGYEQYF
V gene: TRBV4-2; J gene: TRBJ2-1; clone size: few; D gene: TRBD2; CDR3 DNA: TGTGCCAGCAGCCTCCCCAGCGGGGCATCCAATGAGCAGTTCTTC; CDR3 protein: CASSLPSGASNEQFF
V gene: TRBV11-2; J gene: TRBJ2-5; clone size: -; D gene: -; CDR3 DNA: TGTGCCAGCAGCTTAGATGGCCTAATAGGAGAGACCCAGTACTTC; CDR3 protein: CASSLDGLIGETQYF
V gene: TRBV3-1; J gene: TRBJ1-2; clone size: few; D gene: -; CDR3 DNA: TGTGCCAGCAGCCCGAGGCGGGGCCATGGCTACACCTTC; CDR3 protein: CASSPRRGHGYTF
V gene: TRBV4-2; J gene: TRBJ2-3; clone size: -; D gene: -; CDR3 DNA: TGTGCCAGCAGCCGCATAGGAGGGGCAGATACGCAGTATTTT; CDR3 protein: CASSRIGGADTQYF